The sequence of this T cell receptor beta chain was determined in a study of shared clonotypes between healthy human individuals. Notes on this clone: Antigen specificity is unknown.

At the deep level, the assay was run. Several immunoSEQ plates received, in even portions, the genomic DNA of each subset. This table comes from immunoSEQ multiplex PCR, and its TCRdb copy is limited to in-frame clones, with some not included. This sample has some 2,500,000 clones, with about nine tenths found just once. The CDR3 is made up of 13 amino acids. V lost 1 base and J 6 bases, leaving 11 bases between the germline ends. Germline CDR1 SGHRS, CDR2 YFSETQ. Study-wide points: The naive CD4 repertoires of a handful of donors were compared, and 5% to 6.5% of clonotypes were shared. Naive subsets generally had larger estimated richness than memory subsets.

The clonotype comes from a young man in good health. Some clones in this sample may be carry-over from other donors' samples. The specimen was naive CD4+ T cells from PBMCs. Subset specified: CD45RA+ positively selected. The genes are TRBV5-1 and TRBJ2-7, with D uncertain. CDR3 nucleotide sequence: TGCGCCAGCAGCTTGTCTATTCGTGGCGAGCAGTACTTC. Protein: CASSLSIRGEQYF.